This T cell receptor (beta chain) was recovered during a study of blood T cell repertoires in COVID-19. For the study at large: Researchers got acute and convalescent COVID-19 samples from the United States, Italy and Spain. T cells, B-cell-depleted T cells, or PBMCs provided the cDNA or gDNA that served as material.

Per the original methods: Reference gene primers were amplified, and this amplification served to estimate nucleated cell counts. Here immunoSEQ multiplex PCR was the method, and the copy in TCRdb shows in-frame clones only, minus some. The D gene and trimming were derived from the DNA, and the V and J assignments and clone size from that table. The data contain about 120,000 clones, less than 90% of them singletons. This clone was seen only once. The CDR3 totals 16 residues. Germline CDR1 and CDR2: LNHDA and SQIVND (reference sequence). V lost 4 bases and J 0 bases, leaving 10 bases between the germline ends.

Sequencing was performed on peripheral blood. The clonotype was recovered from a woman aged 80 or over with acute or convalescent COVID-19. The gene calls are TRBV19 and TRBJ2-6; D gene ambiguous. The CDR3 spells CASSTSAVSGANVLTF. Written as DNA, the CDR3 is TGTGCCAGTAGTACCTCCGCAGTCTCTGGGGCCAACGTCCTGACTTTC.